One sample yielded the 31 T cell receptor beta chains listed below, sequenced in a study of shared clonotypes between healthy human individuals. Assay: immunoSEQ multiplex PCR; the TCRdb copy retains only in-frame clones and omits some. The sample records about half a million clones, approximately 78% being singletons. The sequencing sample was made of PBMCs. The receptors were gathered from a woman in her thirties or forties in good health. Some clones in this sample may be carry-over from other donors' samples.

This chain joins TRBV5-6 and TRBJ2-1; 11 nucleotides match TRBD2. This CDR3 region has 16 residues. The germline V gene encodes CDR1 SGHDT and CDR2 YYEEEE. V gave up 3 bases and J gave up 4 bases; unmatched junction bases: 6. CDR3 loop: CASSSATSGGYNEQFF. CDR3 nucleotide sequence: TGTGCCAGCAGCTCGGCTACTAGCGGGGGTTACAATGAGCAGTTCTTC.

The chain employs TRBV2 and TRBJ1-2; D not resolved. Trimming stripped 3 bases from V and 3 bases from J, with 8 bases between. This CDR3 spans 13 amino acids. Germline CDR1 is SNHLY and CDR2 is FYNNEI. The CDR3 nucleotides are TGTGCCAGCAGTGAGTTTGAGTACTATGGCTACACCTTC. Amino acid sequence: CASSEFEYYGYTF. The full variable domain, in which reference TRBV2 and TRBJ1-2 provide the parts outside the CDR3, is EPEVTQTPSHQVTQMGQEVILRCVPISNHLYFYWYRQILGQKVEFLVSFYNNEISEKSEIFDDQFSVERPDGSNFTLKIRSTKLEDSAMYFCASSEFEYYGYTFGSGTRLTVV.

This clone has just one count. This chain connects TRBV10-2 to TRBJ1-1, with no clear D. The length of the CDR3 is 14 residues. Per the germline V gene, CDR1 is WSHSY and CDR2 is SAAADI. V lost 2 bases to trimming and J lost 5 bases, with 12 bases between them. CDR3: CASSETGVGTEAFF. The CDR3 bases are TGCGCCAGCAGTGAGACCGGGGTTGGGACTGAAGCTTTCTTT.

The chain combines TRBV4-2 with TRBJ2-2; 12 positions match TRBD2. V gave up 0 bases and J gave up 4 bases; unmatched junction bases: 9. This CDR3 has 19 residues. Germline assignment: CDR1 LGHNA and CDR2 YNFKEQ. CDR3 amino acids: CASSQDMRLAGEGTGELFF. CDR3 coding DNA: TGTGCCAGCAGCCAAGATATGAGACTAGCGGGAGAGGGCACCGGGGAGCTGTTTTTT.

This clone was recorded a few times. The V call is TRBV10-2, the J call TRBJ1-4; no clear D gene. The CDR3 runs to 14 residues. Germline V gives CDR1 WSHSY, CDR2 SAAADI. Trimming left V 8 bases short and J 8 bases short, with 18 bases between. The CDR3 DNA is TGCGCCAGCCGACCCCCTAGAGGAGGAGAAAAACTGTTTTTT. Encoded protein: CASRPPRGGEKLFF.

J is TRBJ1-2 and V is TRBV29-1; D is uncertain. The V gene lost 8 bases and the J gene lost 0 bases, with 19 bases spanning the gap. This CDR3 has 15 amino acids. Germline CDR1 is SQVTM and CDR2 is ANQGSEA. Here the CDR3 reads CSYWVPLCPNYGYTF. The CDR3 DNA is TGCAGCTATTGGGTACCGCTCTGCCCTAACTATGGCTACACCTTC.

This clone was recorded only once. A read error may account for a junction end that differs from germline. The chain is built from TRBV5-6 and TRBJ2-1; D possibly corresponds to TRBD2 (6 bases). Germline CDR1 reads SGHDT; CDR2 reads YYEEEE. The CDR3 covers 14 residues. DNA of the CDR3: TGTGTCAGCAGCCCCGGACTAACTTACAATGAGCAGTTCTTC. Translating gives CVSSPGLTYNEQFF.

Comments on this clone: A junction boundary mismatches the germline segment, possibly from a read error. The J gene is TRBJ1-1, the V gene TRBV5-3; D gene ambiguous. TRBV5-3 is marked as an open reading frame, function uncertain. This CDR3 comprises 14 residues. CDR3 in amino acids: CASSWRQRETEAFF. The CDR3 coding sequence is TGTGCCAGCAGCTGGCGGCAGAGGGAGACTGAAGCTTTCTTT.

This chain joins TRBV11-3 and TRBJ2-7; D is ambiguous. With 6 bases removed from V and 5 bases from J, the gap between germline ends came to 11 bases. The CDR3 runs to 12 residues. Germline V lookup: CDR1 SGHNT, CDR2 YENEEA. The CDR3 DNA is TGTGCCAGCAGAGGAAAACTGCACGAGCAGTACTTC. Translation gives CASRGKLHEQYF.

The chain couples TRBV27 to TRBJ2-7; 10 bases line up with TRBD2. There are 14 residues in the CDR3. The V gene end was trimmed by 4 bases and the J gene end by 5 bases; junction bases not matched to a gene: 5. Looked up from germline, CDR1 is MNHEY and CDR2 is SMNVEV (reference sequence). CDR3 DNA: TGTGCCAGCAGTTACCTAGCGGGAGACCACGAGCAGTACTTC. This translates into CASSYLAGDHEQYF.

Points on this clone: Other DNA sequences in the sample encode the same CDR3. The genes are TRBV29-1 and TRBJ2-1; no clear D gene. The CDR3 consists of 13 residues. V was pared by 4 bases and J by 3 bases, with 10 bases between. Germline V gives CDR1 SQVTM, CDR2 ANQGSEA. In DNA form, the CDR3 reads TGCAGCGTTGCCGGCGGCCTCTACAATGAGCAGTTCTTC. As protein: CSVAGGLYNEQFF.

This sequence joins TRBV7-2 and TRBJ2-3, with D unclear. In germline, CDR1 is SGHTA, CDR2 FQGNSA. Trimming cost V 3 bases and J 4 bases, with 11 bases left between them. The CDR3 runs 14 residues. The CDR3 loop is CASSFGVLADTQYF. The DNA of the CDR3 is TGTGCCAGCAGCTTTGGGGTACTTGCAGATACGCAGTATTTT.

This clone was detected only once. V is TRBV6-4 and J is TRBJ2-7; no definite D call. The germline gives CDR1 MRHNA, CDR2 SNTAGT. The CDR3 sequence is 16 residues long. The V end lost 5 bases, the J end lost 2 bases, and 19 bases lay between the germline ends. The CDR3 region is CASSSSLSCPTYEQYF. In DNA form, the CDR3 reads TGTGCCAGCAGTTCCTCACTGTCCTGTCCCACCTACGAGCAGTACTTC.

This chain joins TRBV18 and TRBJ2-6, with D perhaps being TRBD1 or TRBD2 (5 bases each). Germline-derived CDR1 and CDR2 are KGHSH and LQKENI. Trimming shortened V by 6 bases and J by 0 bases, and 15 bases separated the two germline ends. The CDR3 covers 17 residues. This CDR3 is CASSRDQPNSGANVLTF. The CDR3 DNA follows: TGTGCCAGCTCTCGGGACCAACCCAACTCTGGGGCCAACGTCCTGACTTTC.

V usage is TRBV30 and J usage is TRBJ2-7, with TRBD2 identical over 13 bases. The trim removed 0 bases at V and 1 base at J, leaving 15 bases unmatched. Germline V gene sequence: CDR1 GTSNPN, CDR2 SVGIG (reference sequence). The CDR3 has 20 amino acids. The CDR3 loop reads CAWSVLFGTSGKEGSYEQYF. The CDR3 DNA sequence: TGTGCCTGGAGTGTACTTTTCGGGACTAGCGGGAAAGAGGGGTCCTACGAGCAGTACTTC.

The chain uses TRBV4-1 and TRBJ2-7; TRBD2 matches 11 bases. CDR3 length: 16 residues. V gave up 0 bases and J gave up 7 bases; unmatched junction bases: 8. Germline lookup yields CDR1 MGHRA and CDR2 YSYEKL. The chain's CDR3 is CASSQDHRLAGCEQYF. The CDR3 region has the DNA TGCGCCAGCAGCCAAGATCACCGACTAGCGGGGTGTGAGCAGTACTTC.

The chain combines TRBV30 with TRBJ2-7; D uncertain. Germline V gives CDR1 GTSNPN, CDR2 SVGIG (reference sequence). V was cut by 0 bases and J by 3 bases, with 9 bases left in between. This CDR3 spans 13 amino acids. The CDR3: CAWSVRPNYEQYF. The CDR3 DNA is TGTGCCTGGAGTGTTAGACCGAACTACGAGCAGTACTTC.

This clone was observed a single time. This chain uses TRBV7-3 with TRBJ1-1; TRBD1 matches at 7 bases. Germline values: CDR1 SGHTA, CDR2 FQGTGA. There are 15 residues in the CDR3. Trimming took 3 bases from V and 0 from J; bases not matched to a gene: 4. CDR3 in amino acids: CASSFRDSMNTEAFF. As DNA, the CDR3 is TGTGCCAGCAGCTTCCGGGACAGCATGAACACTGAAGCTTTCTTT. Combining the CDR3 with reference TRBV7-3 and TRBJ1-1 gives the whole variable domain GAGVSQTPSNKVTEKGKYVELRCDPISGHTALYWYRQSLGQGPEFLIYFQGTGAADDSGLPNDRFFAVRPEGSVSTLKIQRTERGDSAVYLCASSFRDSMNTEAFFGQGTRLTVV.

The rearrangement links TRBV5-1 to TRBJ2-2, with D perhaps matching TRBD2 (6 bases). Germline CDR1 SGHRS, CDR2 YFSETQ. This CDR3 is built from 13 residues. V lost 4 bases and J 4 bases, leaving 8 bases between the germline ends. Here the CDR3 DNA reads TGCGCCAGCAGCGGAGGGGCCACCGGGGAGCTGTTTTTT. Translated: CASSGGATGELFF.

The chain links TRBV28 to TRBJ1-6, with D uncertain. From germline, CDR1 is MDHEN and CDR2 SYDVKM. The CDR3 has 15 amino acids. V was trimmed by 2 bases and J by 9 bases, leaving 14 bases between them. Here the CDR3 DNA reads TGTGCCAGCAGTTTAGGGCCGACGAGACGTTCACCCCTCCACTTT. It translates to CASSLGPTRRSPLHF.

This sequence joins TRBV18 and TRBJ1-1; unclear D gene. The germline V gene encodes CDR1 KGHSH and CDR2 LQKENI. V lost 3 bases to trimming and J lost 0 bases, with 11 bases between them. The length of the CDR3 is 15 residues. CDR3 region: CASSPYSGMNTEAFF. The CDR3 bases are TGTGCCAGCTCACCGTATTCGGGGATGAACACTGAAGCTTTCTTT.

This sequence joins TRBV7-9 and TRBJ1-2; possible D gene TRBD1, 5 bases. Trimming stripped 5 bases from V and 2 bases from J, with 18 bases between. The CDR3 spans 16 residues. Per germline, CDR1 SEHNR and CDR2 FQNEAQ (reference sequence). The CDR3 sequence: CASSPGGTRRNYGYTF. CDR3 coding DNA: TGTGCCAGCAGCCCTGGGGGTACCCGAAGGAACTATGGCTACACCTTC.

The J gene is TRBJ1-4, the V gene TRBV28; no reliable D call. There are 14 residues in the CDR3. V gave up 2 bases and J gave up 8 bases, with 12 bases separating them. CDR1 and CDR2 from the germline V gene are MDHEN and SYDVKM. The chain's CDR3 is CASSLMGNSEKLFF. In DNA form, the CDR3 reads TGTGCCAGCAGTTTAATGGGAAATTCCGAAAAACTGTTTTTT.

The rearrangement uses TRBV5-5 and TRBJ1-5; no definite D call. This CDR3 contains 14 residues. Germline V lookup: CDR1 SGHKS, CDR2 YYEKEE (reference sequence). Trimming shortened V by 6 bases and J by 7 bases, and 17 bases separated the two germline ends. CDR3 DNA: TGTGCCAGCACCCAGAATGCGGATGGGCAGCCCCAGCATTTT. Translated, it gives CASTQNADGQPQHF.

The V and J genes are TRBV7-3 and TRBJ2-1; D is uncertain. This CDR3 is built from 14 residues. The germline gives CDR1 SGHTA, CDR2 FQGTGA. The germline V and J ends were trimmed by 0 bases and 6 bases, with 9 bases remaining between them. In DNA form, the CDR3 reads TGTGCCAGCAGCTTAACGGACGGATCCAATGAGCAGTTCTTC. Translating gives CASSLTDGSNEQFF.

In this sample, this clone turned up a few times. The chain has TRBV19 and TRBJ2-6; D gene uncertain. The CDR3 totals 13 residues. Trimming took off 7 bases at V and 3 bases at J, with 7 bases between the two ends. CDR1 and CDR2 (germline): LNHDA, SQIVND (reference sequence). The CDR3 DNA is TGTGCCAGTACTGATCATGGGGCCAACGTCCTGACTTTC. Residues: CASTDHGANVLTF.

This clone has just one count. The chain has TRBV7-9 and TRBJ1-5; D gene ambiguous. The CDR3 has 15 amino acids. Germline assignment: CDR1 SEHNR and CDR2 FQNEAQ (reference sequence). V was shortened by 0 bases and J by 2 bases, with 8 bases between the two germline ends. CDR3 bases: TGTGCCAGCAGCTTAGCAGGGAACGGCAATCAGCCCCAGCATTTT. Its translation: CASSLAGNGNQPQHF.

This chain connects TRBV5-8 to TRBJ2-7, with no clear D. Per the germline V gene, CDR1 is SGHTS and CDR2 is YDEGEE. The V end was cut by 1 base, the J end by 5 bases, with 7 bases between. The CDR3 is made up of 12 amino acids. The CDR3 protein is CASSLTRHEQYF. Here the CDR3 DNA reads TGTGCCAGCAGCTTGACCCGGCACGAGCAGTACTTC.

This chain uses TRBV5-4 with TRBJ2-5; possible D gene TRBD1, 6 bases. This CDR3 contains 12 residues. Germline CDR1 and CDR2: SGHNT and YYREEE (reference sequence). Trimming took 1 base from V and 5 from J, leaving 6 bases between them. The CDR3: CASSLQGETQYF. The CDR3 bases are TGTGCCAGCAGCTTGCAGGGGGAGACCCAGTACTTC.

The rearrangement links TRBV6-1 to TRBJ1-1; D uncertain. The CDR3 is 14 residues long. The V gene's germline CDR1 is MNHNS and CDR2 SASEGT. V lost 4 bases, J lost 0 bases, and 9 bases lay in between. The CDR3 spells CASSVLGLNTEAFF. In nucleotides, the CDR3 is TGTGCCAGCAGTGTGCTAGGGTTGAACACTGAAGCTTTCTTT.

The CDR3 DNA reads TGTGCCAGCAAGCGACCGACAGGTCAAGAGACCCAGTACTTC. Amino acid sequence: CASKRPTGQETQYF. J is TRBJ2-5 and V is TRBV6-6; a weak D match, TRBD1 (6 bases). Germline CDR1 MNHNY, CDR2 SVGAGI (reference sequence). The length of the CDR3 is 14 residues. Trimming stripped 7 bases from V and 2 bases from J, with 14 bases between.